Included here is one T cell receptor (beta chain) sequence, with context. The record originates from a study of blood T cells in healthy people across ages. A J-beta primer mix and a sample-barcoded 5' primer were used in a second PCR of about 7 to 12 cycles. TCRdb fed the 5' RACE reads into MiXCR, producing one record per CDR3 protein. The sample consists of over 950,000 distinct CDR3 sequences, roughly half of them appearing once. Germline V lookup: CDR1 MNHEY, CDR2 SMNVEV (reference sequence). The V gene end was trimmed by 3 bases and the J gene end by 3 bases; junction bases not matched to a gene: 5. CDR3 size: 15 residues. Per sample, at least 5 micrograms of total RNA were extracted.

This clonotype was sampled from a woman aged 60-75 years in good health. The sample consisted of blood. The chain carries TRBV27 and TRBJ2-7; the match to TRBD2 covers 10 bases. The CDR3 DNA sequence: TGTGCCAGCAGTTTGGCTAGCGGGAGAATCTACGAGCAGTACTTC. Translation gives CASSLASGRIYEQYF.